The T cell receptor beta chain described here comes from a study of OX40 agonist ivuxolimab in advanced cancers. Across the whole study: Checkpoint inhibitors had been given previously to roughly 40% of patients. Regarding the study as a whole: With doses of 0.1 to 3.0 mg/kg, CD4+ and CD8+ blood T cells had undergone clonal expansion by week 6. Relative to CD4+ cells, CD8+ T cells on average had more expanded clones. There were also nonresponders showing low normalized T-cell clonal expansion.

V lost 10 bases and J 4 bases, leaving 19 bases between the germline ends. The germline V gene has CDR1 LNHDA and CDR2 SQIVND (reference sequence). This CDR3 region has 15 residues. Some clones are missing from TCRdb's copy, which holds only in-frame ones; the method was immunoSEQ multiplex PCR. Of tens of thousands of clones in the sample, approximately 90% were seen once. There are a few counts of this clone. The target antigen is unknown. The sample in question was CD4+ or CD8+ T cells sorted from blood, obtained in a trial of the OX40 agonist ivuxolimab. The chain has TRBV19 and TRBJ2-2; D unclear. The sequence was collected from an adult with an advanced solid tumor such as melanoma, head and neck, liver or kidney cancer. CDR3 DNA: TGTGCCACAAGAAGGGAAATGCGTGGCACCGGGGAGCTGTTTTTT. This codes for CATRREMRGTGELFF.